These 25 T cell receptor beta chains originate from one sample sequenced in a study of blood T cell repertoires in COVID-19. Sequenced by immunoSEQ multiplex PCR; TCRdb stores in-frame clones only, minus some. The sample lists fewer than 200,000 clones; approximately 86% were seen once. The source material was peripheral blood. The receptors here all came from a man aged 50-59 years with active or convalescent COVID-19.

This chain joins TRBV27 and TRBJ1-4; weak D call: TRBD1 (5 bases). The V and J ends lost 6 bases and 1 base respectively, with 9 bases between them. This CDR3 spans 14 amino acids. Germline V gives CDR1 MNHEY, CDR2 SMNVEV (reference sequence). The CDR3 here is CASSNQGTNEKLFF. As DNA, the CDR3 is TGTGCCAGCAGCAACCAGGGAACTAATGAAAAACTGTTTTTT.

This rearrangement joins TRBV10-3 to TRBJ1-2, with D unresolved. The CDR3 contains 13 residues. In germline, CDR1 is ENHRY, CDR2 SYGVKD. Trimming removed 9 bases from V and 2 bases from J, with 13 bases in between. CDR3 DNA sequence: TGTGCCATGGCGGAGGAAATCAACTATGGCTACACCTTC. Translating gives CAMAEEINYGYTF.

This clone came up once. The rearrangement joins TRBV2 to TRBJ2-5, with D unclear. V lost 7 bases, J lost 5 bases, and 14 bases lay in between. Germline-derived CDR1 and CDR2 are SNHLY and FYNNEI. The CDR3 contains 13 residues. CDR3 sequence: CASIKFASETQYF. In DNA form, the CDR3 reads TGTGCCAGCATAAAGTTTGCGTCCGAGACCCAGTACTTC.

Written as DNA, the CDR3 is TGTGCCAGTAGTATCTCGGACACTGCAACTAATGAAAAACTGTTTTTT. Protein product: CASSISDTATNEKLFF. This sequence joins TRBV19 and TRBJ1-4; weak D call: TRBD1 (5 bases). Looked up from germline, CDR1 is LNHDA and CDR2 is SQIVND (reference sequence). Deletions cut 3 bases from V and 0 bases from J, with 11 bases between. The CDR3 loop spans 16 amino acids.

The rearrangement links TRBV19 to TRBJ1-5; 8 bases agree with TRBD1. The CDR3 loop spans 15 amino acids. After removal of 5 bases from V and 7 bases from J, the junction contained 10 bases not matched to a gene. Germline assignment: CDR1 LNHDA and CDR2 SQIVND (reference sequence). Here the CDR3 DNA reads TGTGCCAGTAGTGCGATTCCGACAGGGGACCAGCCCCAGCATTTT. Amino acid sequence: CASSAIPTGDQPQHF.

The V call is TRBV9, the J call TRBJ2-2; 7 bases line up with TRBD1. There are 15 residues in the CDR3. Germline values: CDR1 SGDLS, CDR2 YYNGEE. The V and J ends lost 4 bases and 5 bases, in that order; junction bases with no gene match: 8. The CDR3 spells CASSQLQGFTGELFF. The CDR3 DNA is TGTGCCAGCAGCCAGCTACAGGGGTTTACCGGGGAGCTGTTTTTT.

This clone was picked up a small number of times. This chain links TRBV5-6 with TRBJ2-1; D may be TRBD1 (6 bases). The CDR3 is 12 residues long. The V end was cut by 5 bases, the J end by 10 bases, with 13 bases between. The V gene's germline CDR1 is SGHDT and CDR2 YYEEEE. The CDR3 here is CASSLQGWEQFF. The CDR3 DNA sequence: TGTGCCAGCAGTTTACAGGGTTGGGAGCAGTTCTTC. The full variable domain, in which reference TRBV5-6 and TRBJ2-1 provide the parts outside the CDR3, is DAGVTQSPTHLIKTRGQQVTLRCSPKSGHDTVSWYQQALGQGPQFIFQYYEEEERQRGNFPDRFSGHQFPNYSSELNVNALLLGDSALYLCASSLQGWEQFFGPGTRLTVL.

The chain is built from TRBV7-9 and TRBJ1-6; unclear D gene. The CDR3 has 15 amino acids. Trimming removed 1 base from V and 2 bases from J, with 6 bases in between. The germline V gene encodes CDR1 SEHNR and CDR2 FQNEAQ (reference sequence). CDR3: CASSLGGTYNSPLHF. The CDR3 nucleotides are TGTGCCAGCAGCTTAGGAGGGACCTATAATTCACCCCTCCACTTT. Full variable domain (rest looked up from reference TRBV7-9 and TRBJ1-6): DTGVSQNPRHKITKRGQNVTFRCDPISEHNRLYWYRQTLGQGPEFLTYFQNEAQLEKSRLLSDRFSAERPKGSFSTLEIQRTEQGDSAMYLCASSLGGTYNSPLHFGNGTRLTVT.

This clone was seen a few times. The rearrangement uses TRBV11-3 and TRBJ2-3; TRBD1 aligns across 11 bases. The CDR3 covers 15 residues. J gave up 5 bases and V 5 bases, and 6 bases lay outside the gene matches. Germline V lookup: CDR1 SGHNT, CDR2 YENEEA. The CDR3 region has the DNA TGTGCCAGCAGCCACGGACAGGGGGCTGTAGATACGCAGTATTTT. Translation gives CASSHGQGAVDTQYF.

V is TRBV6-5 and J is TRBJ1-2, with D possibly being TRBD1 (5 bases). V was clipped by 2 bases and J by 7 bases, with 5 bases between them. Germline values: CDR1 MNHEY, CDR2 SVGAGI. The CDR3 contains 11 residues. The CDR3 reads CASSYGAGYTF. As DNA, the CDR3 is TGTGCCAGCAGTTACGGGGCTGGCTACACCTTC.

CDR3 DNA sequence: TGTGCCACTACGAAGCGGGGTTCGGGGAATGAGCAGTTCTTC. Protein: CATTKRGSGNEQFF. The rearrangement joins TRBV27 to TRBJ2-1; 7 positions match TRBD2. The length of the CDR3 is 14 residues. Germline V gene lookup returns CDR1 MNHEY and CDR2 SMNVEV (reference sequence). J was trimmed by 7 bases and V by 10 bases; bases with no gene match: 13.

The chain is built from TRBV10-3 and TRBJ1-2; no firm D call. The CDR3 has 12 residues. CDR1 and CDR2 (germline): ENHRY, SYGVKD. Trimming removed 7 bases at V and 4 bases at J, with 10 bases between. The CDR3, as DNA: TGTGCCATCAAGCTTACGGGCTATGGCTACACCTTC. Translating gives CAIKLTGYGYTF.

The V and J genes are TRBV6-5 and TRBJ2-7, with 9 positions matching TRBD1. Trimming at V came to 7 bases and at J to 4 bases, leaving 11 bases not matched to a gene. The CDR3 totals 15 residues. Germline V gene sequence: CDR1 MNHEY, CDR2 SVGAGI. The CDR3 region is CASTGQGHTTYEQYF. Written as DNA, the CDR3 is TGTGCCAGCACGGGACAGGGCCATACGACTTACGAGCAGTACTTC.

This chain joins TRBV9 and TRBJ1-2, with unresolved D. V lost 0 bases and J 5 bases, leaving 8 bases between the germline ends. This CDR3 is 13 amino acids long. Germline V gene data show CDR1 as SGDLS and CDR2 as YYNGEE. The CDR3 loop reads CASSVDSAYGYTF. CDR3 DNA sequence: TGTGCCAGCAGCGTAGACAGTGCTTATGGCTACACCTTC.

The gene calls are TRBV12-5 and TRBJ2-4; 7 bases map to TRBD2. The germline gives CDR1 LGHNT, CDR2 FRNRAP. V lost 5 bases to trimming and J lost 8 bases; unmatched junction nucleotides: 6. CDR3 size: 13 residues. CDR3 in DNA: TGTGCTAGTGGTGCACATGGGGGGGACATTCAGTACTTC. It specifies CASGAHGGDIQYF.

The V gene is TRBV19, the J gene TRBJ1-5, with 9 bases aligning to TRBD1. J was trimmed by 6 bases and V by 3 bases; bases with no gene match: 6. This CDR3 spans 15 amino acids. Germline assignment: CDR1 LNHDA and CDR2 SQIVND (reference sequence). CDR3 sequence: CASSIGTGLGQPQHF. The CDR3 DNA reads TGTGCCAGTAGTATTGGGACAGGGCTCGGTCAGCCCCAGCATTTT.

The chain recombines TRBV10-3 with TRBJ2-7; TRBD2 aligns across 11 bases. Germline V gene sequence: CDR1 ENHRY, CDR2 SYGVKD. J was trimmed by 4 bases and V by 3 bases; bases with no gene match: 8. The CDR3 consists of 16 residues. As DNA, the CDR3 is TGTGCCATCAGTGAAGCCGGGACTAGCGGAAGGTACGAGCAGTACTTC. This translates into CAISEAGTSGRYEQYF.

The chain carries TRBV6-5 and TRBJ2-2; TRBD1 matches 8 bases. This CDR3 region has 14 residues. Germline V CDR1 and CDR2: MNHEY, SVGAGI. The V and J ends lost 6 bases and 4 bases, in that order; junction bases with no gene match: 4. CDR3 bases: TGTGCCAGCAGGGGGACAGGAAGCACCGGGGAGCTGTTTTTT. It encodes CASRGTGSTGELFF.

J is TRBJ2-3 and V is TRBV11-1, with 9 bases lining up with TRBD1. This CDR3 contains 14 residues. After removal of 4 bases from V and 5 bases from J, the junction contained 4 bases not matched to a gene. CDR1 and CDR2 (germline): SGHAT, FQDESV (reference sequence). CDR3 loop: CASSSGTGRDTQYF. CDR3 bases: TGTGCCAGCAGCTCAGGGACAGGGAGAGATACGCAGTATTTT.

In its sample, this clone was seen once. The V gene is TRBV5-6, the J gene TRBJ2-1; 7 bases match TRBD2. Germline V gene lookup returns CDR1 SGHDT and CDR2 YYEEEE. After removal of 0 bases from V and 7 bases from J, the junction contained 1 base not matched to a gene. The CDR3 covers 13 residues. CDR3 coding DNA: TGTGCCAGCAGCTTGGGGGAGGGGAATGAGCAGTTCTTC. It yields the protein CASSLGEGNEQFF.

The chain couples TRBV4-1 to TRBJ2-3, with 12 bases aligning to TRBD1. The CDR3 is made up of 17 amino acids. The J segment lost 8 bases and the V segment lost 2 bases, leaving 11 bases of the junction unmatched. The germline gives CDR1 MGHRA, CDR2 YSYEKL. CDR3 in DNA: TGCGCCAGCAGCCAAATCGGGACAGGGGGCGCATTAAGTACGCAGTATTTT. Its protein product is CASSQIGTGGALSTQYF.

J is TRBJ1-5 and V is TRBV12-5; TRBD1 is a possible D gene (6 bases). V dropped 4 bases and J dropped 4 bases, with 11 bases sitting between them. This CDR3 comprises 14 residues. Germline V gene sequence: CDR1 LGHNT, CDR2 FRNRAP. The CDR3 protein is CASGSGVSNQPQHF. The CDR3 bases are TGTGCTAGTGGTTCAGGGGTTTCTAATCAGCCCCAGCATTTT.

This rearrangement joins TRBV5-4 to TRBJ2-1, with TRBD1 as a possible D gene (5 bases). Germline CDR1 is SGHNT and CDR2 is YYREEE (reference sequence). There are 14 residues in the CDR3. Trimming left V 9 bases short and J 4 bases short, with 17 bases between. CDR3 DNA: TGTGCCATCCACGACAGTCTCGGGTACAATGAGCAGTTCTTC. Its protein is CAIHDSLGYNEQFF.

The chain joins TRBV6-6 to TRBJ1-5; D is perhaps TRBD1 (6 bases). The CDR3 runs 13 residues. Germline loops: CDR1 MNHNY, CDR2 SVGAGI (reference sequence). V lost 7 bases and J lost 5, with 12 bases in between. The CDR3 loop is CASTQGFDQPQHF. In DNA, the CDR3 is TGTGCCAGCACCCAGGGGTTCGATCAGCCCCAGCATTTT.

This chain links TRBV5-1 with TRBJ1-1; weak D call: TRBD1 (5 bases). The germline V gene encodes CDR1 SGHRS and CDR2 YFSETQ. Trimming left V 2 bases short and J 6 bases short, with 17 bases between. This CDR3 is built from 15 residues. The CDR3 region has the DNA TGCGCCAGCAGCTTCGATTCCAGGGTGGCTCCTGAAGCTTTCTTT. As protein: CASSFDSRVAPEAFF.